The 27 T cell receptor beta chains reported below all come from one sample, sequenced in a study of blood T cells in healthy people across ages. PCR was performed a second time for about 7 to 12 cycles using a sample-barcoded 5' primer and a J-beta primer mix. TCRdb called the 5' RACE reads again in MiXCR, with one record for every CDR3 protein. The sample has around 650,000 distinct CDR3 sequences, 32% seen once. Sequences were obtained from blood. The receptors shown here come from an elderly woman in good health.

This clonotype appeared many times. This clone may be a read error of a much larger clone one base away. J is TRBJ1-2 and V is TRBV20-1; TRBD1 might be the D (6 bases). Trimming pared 6 bases from V and 4 bases from J, leaving 18 bases between. CDR3 length: 14 amino acids. The germline CDR1 and CDR2 sequences are DFQATT and SNEGSKA (reference sequence). CDR3 nucleotide sequence: TGCAGTGCGCGCCCAGGGGAGCGATGCTATGGCTACACCTTC. As protein: CSARPGERCYGYTF.

The sample holds a few counts of this clonotype. A much larger clone is a single base away; this may be a read error. The chain recombines TRBV5-6 with TRBJ1-2; no reliable D call. Germline V CDR1 and CDR2: SGHDT, YYEEEE. The CDR3 consists of 13 residues. Trimming shortened V by 0 bases and J by 4 bases, and 7 bases separated the two germline ends. CDR3 sequence reads: CASSLEESYGYTF. The CDR3 coding sequence is TGTGCCAGCAGCTTGGAGGAAAGCTATGGCTACACCTTC.

This clonotype was observed a handful of times. J is TRBJ1-1 and V is TRBV10-3, with D unresolved. Per the germline V gene, CDR1 is ENHRY and CDR2 is SYGVKD. Trimming cost V 0 bases and J 8 bases, with 7 bases left between them. This CDR3 comprises 12 residues. The CDR3 DNA follows: TGTGCCATCAGTGAGTCGAGAGTCGAAGCTTTCTTT. Its protein is CAISESRVEAFF.

This chain uses TRBV6-5 with TRBJ2-3; possible D gene TRBD2, 5 bases. V shed 6 bases and J shed 7 bases, with 11 bases lying between them. The germline V gene has CDR1 MNHEY and CDR2 SVGAGI. The length of the CDR3 is 12 residues. The CDR3 DNA reads as TGTGCCAGCAGCCAAGGAGGAAATACGCAGTATTTT. Protein sequence: CASSQGGNTQYF.

This clonotype was counted many times. The chain carries TRBV20-1 and TRBJ1-1; 8 bases are a match to TRBD1. V was pared by 4 bases and J by 1 base, with 8 bases of the junction left unmatched. Germline lookup yields CDR1 DFQATT and CDR2 SNEGSKA (reference sequence). The CDR3 totals 15 residues. The CDR3 spells CSATGTGYSNTEAFF. The DNA for the CDR3 is TGCAGTGCTACTGGGACAGGCTATTCGAACACTGAAGCTTTCTTT.

The V call is TRBV9, the J call TRBJ1-2; no clear D gene. Trimming took 3 bases from V and 8 from J, leaving 14 bases between them. Per germline, CDR1 SGDLS and CDR2 YYNGEE. The CDR3 runs to 13 residues. The CDR3 loop is CASSGQIRRGYTF. In DNA form, the CDR3 reads TGTGCCAGCAGCGGACAAATCAGAAGGGGCTACACCTTC.

The genes are TRBV7-3 and TRBJ2-1, with D uncertain. Germline V lookup: CDR1 SGHTA, CDR2 FQGTGA. Trimming took 1 base from V and 5 from J, leaving 12 bases between them. The CDR3 length is 15 residues. This CDR3 reads CASSLRGLGNNEQFF. CDR3 coding DNA: TGTGCCAGCAGCTTAAGAGGTCTAGGAAACAATGAGCAGTTCTTC.

This clonotype was counted between two and nine times. The chain combines TRBV7-9 with TRBJ1-1; possibly TRBD1 for D (6 bases). The CDR3 has 16 amino acids. CDR1 is SEHNR, CDR2 FQNEAQ, per germline (reference sequence). The germline V and J ends were trimmed by 4 bases and 0 bases, with 15 bases remaining between them. The chain's CDR3 is CASSSFGGQMNTEAFF. The CDR3 DNA reads as TGTGCCAGCAGCTCCTTCGGGGGGCAGATGAACACTGAAGCTTTCTTT.

The table lists this clonotype with a count of one. A read error may account for a junction end that differs from germline. The V and J genes are TRBV5-1 and TRBJ1-1, with TRBD1 matching over 9 bases. Germline V lookup: CDR1 SGHRS, CDR2 YFSETQ. This CDR3 region has 14 residues. In DNA, the CDR3 is TGCGCCAACAGCTCACAGGGGGCGAGGACTGAAGCTTTCTTT. Protein sequence: CANSSQGARTEAFF.

This clonotype was picked up many times. The chain joins TRBV6-5 to TRBJ2-7; TRBD2 agrees at 9 bases. Germline CDR1 MNHEY, CDR2 SVGAGI. Trimming cost V 7 bases and J 3 bases; bases outside gene matches: 10. This CDR3 has 15 residues. The CDR3, as DNA: TGTGCCAGCACTTCGAACAGCGGGGGGATCTACGAGCAGTACTTC. Its translation is CASTSNSGGIYEQYF.

This clonotype has ten or more counts. This chain joins TRBV7-9 and TRBJ2-3; perhaps TRBD2 as D (6 bases). Trimming shortened V by 1 base and J by 2 bases, and 7 bases separated the two germline ends. CDR1 and CDR2 from the germline V gene are SEHNR and FQNEAQ (reference sequence). CDR3 length: 14 amino acids. The CDR3 protein is CASSLGGDTDTQYF. Here the CDR3 DNA reads TGTGCCAGCAGCTTAGGGGGGGACACAGATACGCAGTATTTT.

This clonotype was seen only a few times. This could be a read error, since a much larger clone is one nucleotide away. The CDR3: CRVGTSHNEQFF. For the CDR3, the DNA is TGCAGGGTCGGGACTAGCCACAATGAGCAGTTCTTC. The chain recombines TRBV20-1 with TRBJ2-1; 9 bases agree with TRBD2. The CDR3 totals 12 residues. Germline V gives CDR1 DFQATT, CDR2 SNEGSKA (reference sequence).

The chain employs TRBV7-2 and TRBJ2-2, with TRBD1 matching over 9 bases. The ends lost 5 bases at V and 7 bases at J; junction bases unmatched: 8. The CDR3 runs 15 residues. Germline V gives CDR1 SGHTA, CDR2 FQGNSA. DNA for the CDR3: TGTGCCAGCAGCCCCGGACAGGGGCTCGTCGGGGAGCTGTTTTTT. It codes for CASSPGQGLVGELFF.

Ten or more counts support this clonotype. The chain links TRBV7-2 to TRBJ2-1, with 16 bases aligning to TRBD2. The ends lost 1 base at V and 4 bases at J; junction bases unmatched: 4. This CDR3 has 18 residues. Germline V gene sequence: CDR1 SGHTA, CDR2 FQGNSA. The CDR3 sequence is CASSLVGTSGGAYNEQFF. The CDR3 nucleotides are TGTGCCAGCAGCTTAGTAGGGACTAGCGGGGGGGCGTACAATGAGCAGTTCTTC.

This clonotype was counted many times. This chain uses TRBV9 with TRBJ2-7; no reliable D call. The CDR3 runs to 10 residues. V dropped 4 bases and J dropped 6 bases, with 5 bases sitting between them. CDR1 and CDR2 from the germline V gene are SGDLS and YYNGEE. As DNA, the CDR3 is TGTGCCAGCAGCCCCTGCGAGCAGTACTTC. It yields the protein CASSPCEQYF.

As regards this clonotype: At one end the junction does not follow the germline gene, possibly because of a read error. This chain joins TRBV6-5 and TRBJ2-6; D is possibly TRBD1 or TRBD2 (5 bases each). The CDR3 is 17 residues long. Per germline, CDR1 MNHEY and CDR2 SVGAGI. The CDR3 DNA reads TGTACCAGCAGTTCATACTTCTTGGGGGAAGGGGCCAACGTCCTGACTTTC. Its translation: CTSSSYFLGEGANVLTF.

This clonotype was observed at least ten times. J is TRBJ1-6 and V is TRBV7-9; TRBD1 matches 8 bases. The CDR3 is made up of 17 amino acids. CDR1 and CDR2 from the germline V gene are SEHNR and FQNEAQ (reference sequence). With V trimmed by 4 bases and J by 9 bases, 14 bases remained unmatched. This CDR3 reads CASSSHDTQGARSPLHF. CDR3 DNA sequence: TGTGCCAGCAGCTCCCACGACACTCAGGGGGCTCGTTCACCCCTCCACTTT.

This sequence joins TRBV4-2 and TRBJ1-2; 8 positions match TRBD1. The CDR3 totals 15 residues. Germline-derived CDR1 and CDR2 are LGHNA and YNFKEQ. The trim removed 1 base at V and 1 base at J, leaving 2 bases unmatched. The CDR3 DNA reads TGTGCCAGCAGCCAAGCGACAGGGGATAACTATGGCTACACCTTC. Its translation: CASSQATGDNYGYTF.

Written as DNA, the CDR3 is TGCGCCAGCAGCTTGGAGGCAGTTCACTATGGCTACACCTTC. This encodes CASSLEAVHYGYTF. The chain uses TRBV5-1 and TRBJ1-2; unclear D gene. The CDR3 has 14 amino acids. V lost 0 bases to trimming and J lost 3 bases, with 9 bases between them. Germline loops: CDR1 SGHRS, CDR2 YFSETQ.

There are many counts of this clonotype. The chain uses TRBV12-3 or TRBV12-4 and TRBJ2-7, with D perhaps TRBD1 or TRBD2 (5 bases each). The ends were cut back, 4 bases at V and 6 bases at J, with 13 bases in the middle. The CDR3 runs 13 residues. The CDR3 DNA is TGTGCCAGCAGTTCCCGCTGGGGGAGCGAGCAGTACTTC. This gives the protein CASSSRWGSEQYF.

In its sample, this clonotype was seen many times. The J gene is TRBJ2-1, the V gene TRBV7-3; the match to TRBD2 covers 10 bases. Losses at the gene ends were 3 bases for V and 1 base for J; bases not matched to a gene: 3. CDR3 size: 16 residues. Germline CDR1 is SGHTA and CDR2 is FQGTGA. CDR3 loop: CASSLQAGGSYNEQFF. The DNA of the CDR3 is TGTGCCAGCAGCTTGCAAGCGGGGGGGTCCTACAATGAGCAGTTCTTC. Full variable domain (remainder filled in from reference TRBV7-3 and TRBJ2-1): GAGVSQTPSNKVTEKGKYVELRCDPISGHTALYWYRQSLGQGPEFLIYFQGTGAADDSGLPNDRFFAVRPEGSVSTLKIQRTERGDSAVYLCASSLQAGGSYNEQFFGPGTRLTVL.

The sample holds many counts of this clonotype. The chain couples TRBV11-2 to TRBJ1-2, with a possible D match to TRBD1 (5 bases). The length of the CDR3 is 14 residues. Trimming took 0 bases from V and 6 from J, leaving 11 bases between them. From germline, CDR1 is SGHAT and CDR2 FQNNGV. This CDR3 is CASSLDLGAHGYTF. CDR3 bases: TGTGCCAGCAGCTTAGATCTCGGGGCGCATGGCTACACCTTC.

This clonotype has a count of ten or more. The rearrangement joins TRBV29-1 to TRBJ2-1, with 9 bases that match TRBD2. There are 17 residues in the CDR3. CDR1 and CDR2 (germline): SQVTM, ANQGSEA. The V and J ends lost 5 bases and 4 bases, in that order; junction bases with no gene match: 15. The chain's CDR3 is CSVRGGGVKWGYNEQFF. The CDR3 DNA reads TGCAGCGTTAGGGGCGGGGGGGTCAAATGGGGGTACAATGAGCAGTTCTTC.

This clonotype was seen a few times. V usage is TRBV24-1 and J usage is TRBJ2-2; D is possibly TRBD2 (5 bases). The CDR3 spans 15 residues. Looked up from germline, CDR1 is KGHDR and CDR2 is SFDVKD. Between the trimmed V and J ends, which lost 3 bases and 5 bases, there was a span of 12 bases. The CDR3: CATSDVGSRTGELFF. The CDR3 nucleotides read TGTGCCACCAGTGATGTGGGGAGTCGGACCGGGGAGCTGTTTTTT.

This clonotype came up many times. The chain links TRBV7-2 to TRBJ1-6; D gene uncertain. The germline V gene has CDR1 SGHTA and CDR2 FQGNSA. V dropped 1 base and J dropped 10 bases, with 11 bases sitting between them. The CDR3 has 14 residues. The CDR3 loop reads CASSLGRGRSPLHF. CDR3 in DNA: TGTGCCAGCAGCTTAGGTCGAGGGAGATCACCCCTCCACTTT.

There are many counts of this clonotype. This chain connects TRBV7-2 to TRBJ2-1; D is possibly TRBD1 (5 bases). CDR3 length: 12 amino acids. V was trimmed by 6 bases and J by 8 bases, leaving 11 bases between them. Per the germline V gene, CDR1 is SGHTA and CDR2 is FQGNSA. The CDR3 spells CASRQGSDEQFF. CDR3 nucleotides: TGTGCCAGCAGGCAGGGTTCCGATGAGCAGTTCTTC.

The chain uses TRBV20-1 and TRBJ2-3; 12 bases match TRBD1. The CDR3 is made up of 15 amino acids. J lost 11 bases, V lost 0 bases, and 9 bases had no gene match. Looked up from germline, CDR1 is DFQATT and CDR2 is SNEGSKA (reference sequence). The chain's CDR3 is CSARDLGTGGSGQYF. CDR3 nucleotides: TGCAGTGCTAGAGATCTGGGGACAGGGGGCTCGGGGCAGTATTTT.